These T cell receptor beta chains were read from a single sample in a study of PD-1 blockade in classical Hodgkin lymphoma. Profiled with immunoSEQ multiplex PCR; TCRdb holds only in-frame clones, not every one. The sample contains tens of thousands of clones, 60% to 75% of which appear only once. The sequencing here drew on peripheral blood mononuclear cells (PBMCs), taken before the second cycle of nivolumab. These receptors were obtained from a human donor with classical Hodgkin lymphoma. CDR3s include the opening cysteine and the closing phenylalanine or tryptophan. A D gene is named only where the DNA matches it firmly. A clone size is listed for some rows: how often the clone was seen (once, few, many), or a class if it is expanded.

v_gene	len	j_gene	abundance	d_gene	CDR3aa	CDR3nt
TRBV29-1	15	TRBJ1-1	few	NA	CSVRTGRIGVVLAFF	TGCAGCGTTCGAACGGGACGCATTGGGGTGGTTTTAGCTTTCTTT
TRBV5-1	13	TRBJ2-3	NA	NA	CASSPGFTDTQYF	TGCGCCAGCTCCCCGGGGTTCACAGATACGCAGTATTTT
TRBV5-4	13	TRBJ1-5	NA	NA	CASSEDGDQPQHF	TGTGCCAGCAGCGAGGACGGAGATCAGCCCCAGCATTTT
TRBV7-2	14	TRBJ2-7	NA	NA	CASSLTLWGNEQYF	TGTGCCAGCAGCTTAACTCTTTGGGGCAACGAGCAGTACTTC
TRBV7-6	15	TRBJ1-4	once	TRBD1	CASSSSTGRNEKLFF	TGTGCCAGCAGCTCCTCGACAGGGAGGAATGAAAAACTGTTTTTT
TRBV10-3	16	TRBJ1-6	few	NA	CAISESVGSLDSPLHF	TGTGCCATCAGTGAGTCGGTTGGCAGTTTGGATTCACCCCTCCACTTT
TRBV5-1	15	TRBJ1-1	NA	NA	CASSLENSHYTEAFF	TGCGCCAGCAGCTTGGAAAACAGCCACTACACTGAAGCTTTCTTT
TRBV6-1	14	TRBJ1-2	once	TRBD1	CASSPSPGQGASTF	TGTGCCAGCAGCCCCTCTCCGGGACAGGGGGCATCCACCTTC
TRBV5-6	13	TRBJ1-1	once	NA	CASSLTLNTEAFF	TGTGCCAGCAGCTTAACATTGAACACTGAAGCTTTCTTT
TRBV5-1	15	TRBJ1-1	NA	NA	CASSFLGLTDTEAFF	TGCGCCAGCAGCTTCCTAGGTTTGACGGACACTGAAGCTTTCTTT
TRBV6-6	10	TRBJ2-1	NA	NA	CASRDNEQFF	TGTGCCAGCAGGGACAATGAGCAGTTCTTC
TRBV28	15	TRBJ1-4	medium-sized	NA	CASSSFTATNEKLFF	TGTGCCAGCAGTTCGTTTACAGCAACTAATGAAAAACTGTTTTTT
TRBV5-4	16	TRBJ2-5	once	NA	CASNQQGGGVQETQYF	TGTGCCAGCAACCAACAGGGGGGGGGAGTCCAAGAGACCCAGTACTTC
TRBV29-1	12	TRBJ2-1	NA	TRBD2	CSVTSGGYEQFF	TGCAGCGTTACTAGCGGGGGATATGAGCAGTTCTTC
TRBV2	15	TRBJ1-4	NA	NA	CASSPPGATNEKLFF	TGTGCCAGCAGTCCCCCAGGAGCAACTAATGAAAAACTGTTTTTT
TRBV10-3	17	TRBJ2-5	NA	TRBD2	CATRGEVAGHNGVTQYF	TGTGCCACCCGGGGGGAGGTAGCGGGACATAACGGGGTGACCCAGTACTTC
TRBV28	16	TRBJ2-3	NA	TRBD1	CASSQTGGDTEDTQYF	TGTGCCAGCAGTCAGACAGGGGGCGATACAGAAGATACGCAGTATTTT
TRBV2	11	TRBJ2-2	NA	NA	CASSEAGELFF	TGTGCCAGCAGTGAAGCCGGGGAGCTGTTTTTT
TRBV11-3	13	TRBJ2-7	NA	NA	CASSLSQNYEQYF	TGTGCCAGCAGCTTATCACAGAACTACGAGCAGTACTTC
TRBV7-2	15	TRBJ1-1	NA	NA	CASSLTDSWGTEAFF	TGTGCCAGCAGCTTAACGGACAGTTGGGGCACTGAAGCTTTCTTT
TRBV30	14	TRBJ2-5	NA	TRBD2	CAGIAGRKQETQYF	TGTGCCGGGATAGCGGGGCGGAAGCAAGAGACCCAGTACTTC
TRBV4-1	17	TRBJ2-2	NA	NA	CASSQLGGLTNTGELFF	TGCGCCAGCAGCCAACTTGGTGGTTTGACGAACACCGGGGAGCTGTTTTTT
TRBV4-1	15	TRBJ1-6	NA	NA	CASSQDPGLDSPLHF	TGCGCCAGCAGCCAAGATCCTGGGCTCGATTCACCCCTCCACTTT
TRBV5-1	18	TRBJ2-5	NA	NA	CASSTGIFGATPGETQYF	TGCGCCAGCAGCACTGGGATTTTTGGGGCGACCCCGGGGGAGACCCAGTACTTC
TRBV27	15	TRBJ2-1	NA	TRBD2	CASSLSAGGPGEQFF	TGTGCCAGCAGTTTATCTGCGGGGGGGCCGGGAGAGCAGTTCTTC
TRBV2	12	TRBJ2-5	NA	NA	CASRELGETQYF	TGTGCCAGCAGGGAACTTGGGGAGACCCAGTACTTC
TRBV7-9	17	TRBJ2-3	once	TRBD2	CASSLGTSGGRTDTQYF	TGTGCCAGCAGCTTAGGGACTAGCGGGGGGAGGACAGATACGCAGTATTTT
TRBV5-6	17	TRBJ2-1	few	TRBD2	CASSLGIWRGAHNEQFF	TGTGCCAGCAGCTTGGGCATTTGGCGGGGGGCACACAATGAGCAGTTCTTC
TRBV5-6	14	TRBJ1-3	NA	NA	CASSLAYTGNTIYF	TGTGCCAGCAGCTTGGCCTACACGGGAAACACCATATATTTT
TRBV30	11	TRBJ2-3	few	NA	CAWWGGHTQYF	TGTGCCTGGTGGGGCGGGCATACGCAGTATTTT
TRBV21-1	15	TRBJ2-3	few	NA	CASSRGTTNADTQYF	TGTGCCAGCAGCAGAGGGACTACAAACGCAGATACGCAGTATTTT
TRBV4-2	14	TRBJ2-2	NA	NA	CASSQEPRAGELFF	TGTGCCAGCAGCCAAGAGCCTAGGGCCGGGGAGCTGTTTTTT
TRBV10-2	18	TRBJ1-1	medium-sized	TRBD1	CASSFSPGTGLLGTEAFF	TGCGCCAGCAGCTTCAGTCCCGGGACAGGGTTACTGGGCACTGAAGCTTTCTTT
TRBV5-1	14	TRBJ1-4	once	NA	CASSAGDPNEKLFF	TGCGCCAGCAGCGCCGGGGACCCAAATGAAAAACTGTTTTTT
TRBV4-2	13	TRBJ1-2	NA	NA	CASSQEVGGGYTF	TGTGCCAGCAGCCAAGAAGTCGGGGGCGGCTACACCTTC
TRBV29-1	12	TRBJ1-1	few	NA	CSVGGLNTEAFF	TGCAGCGTTGGGGGATTGAACACTGAAGCTTTCTTT
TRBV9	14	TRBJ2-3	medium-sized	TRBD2	CASSAGGTTDTQYF	TGTGCCAGCAGCGCGGGGGGGACTACAGATACGCAGTATTTT
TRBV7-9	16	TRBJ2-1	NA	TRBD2	CASSLAGGSPYNEQFF	TGTGCCAGCAGCTTAGCGGGAGGGAGCCCTTACAATGAGCAGTTCTTC
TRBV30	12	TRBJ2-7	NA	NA	CAWTKSSYEQYF	TGTGCCTGGACCAAATCCAGTTACGAGCAGTACTTC
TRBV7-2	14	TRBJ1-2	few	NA	CASSPGSSFWGYTF	TGTGCCAGCAGCCCCGGGTCGAGTTTTTGGGGCTACACCTTC
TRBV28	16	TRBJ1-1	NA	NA	CASSPPVWTRNTEAFF	TGTGCCAGCAGTCCCCCCGTTTGGACTCGGAACACTGAAGCTTTCTTT
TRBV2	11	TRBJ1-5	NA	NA	CASSEAGAQHF	TGTGCCAGTTCGGAAGCGGGGGCCCAGCATTTT
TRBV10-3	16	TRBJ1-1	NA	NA	CAISERDKGLDTEAFF	TGTGCCATCAGTGAGCGGGACAAAGGGCTCGACACTGAAGCTTTCTTT
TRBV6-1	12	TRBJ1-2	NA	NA	CASSEAAYGYTF	TGTGCCAGCAGTGAGGCAGCCTATGGCTACACCTTC
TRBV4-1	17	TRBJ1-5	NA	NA	CASSQGGGALMSQPQHF	TGCGCCAGCAGCCAAGGGGGCGGGGCCCTAATGAGTCAGCCCCAGCATTTT
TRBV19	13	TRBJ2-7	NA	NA	CASSIAPLYEQYF	TGTGCCAGTAGTATAGCACCCCTCTACGAGCAGTACTTC
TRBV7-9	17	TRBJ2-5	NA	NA	CASSLETNGRFQETQYF	TGTGCCAGCAGCTTAGAAACTAACGGTCGATTCCAAGAGACCCAGTACTTC
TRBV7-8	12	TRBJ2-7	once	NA	CASSLAVGEQYF	TGTGCCAGCAGCTTAGCAGTCGGGGAGCAGTACTTC
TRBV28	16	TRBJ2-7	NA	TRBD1	CASSFPTGALSYEQYF	TGTGCCAGCAGTTTCCCTACAGGGGCCCTCTCCTACGAGCAGTACTTC
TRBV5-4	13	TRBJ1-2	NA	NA	CASSRQAAVGYTF	TGTGCCAGCAGCCGACAGGCAGCGGTTGGCTACACCTTC
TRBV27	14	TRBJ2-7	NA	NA	CASKRTGGPHEQYF	TGTGCCAGCAAACGTACGGGGGGCCCCCACGAGCAGTACTTC
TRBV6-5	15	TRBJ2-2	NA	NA	CASTHTLRGTGELFF	TGTGCCAGCACCCACACTTTACGGGGGACCGGGGAGCTGTTTTTT
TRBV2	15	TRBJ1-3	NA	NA	CASSAIPDSGNTIYF	TGTGCCAGCAGTGCCATTCCTGACTCTGGAAACACCATATATTTT
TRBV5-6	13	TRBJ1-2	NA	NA	CASSSQGMSGYTF	TGTGCCAGCAGCTCCCAGGGGATGTCGGGCTACACCTTC
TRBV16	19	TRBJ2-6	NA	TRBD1	CASSPSQGVLTSGANVLTF	TGTGCCAGCAGCCCCAGTCAGGGGGTTCTAACCTCTGGGGCCAACGTCCTGACTTTC
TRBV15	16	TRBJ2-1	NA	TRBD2	CATSSGISGGAGEQFF	TGTGCCACCAGCAGTGGGATTAGCGGGGGGGCGGGTGAGCAGTTCTTC
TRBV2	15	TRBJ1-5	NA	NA	CASSPLKNPTQPQHF	TGTGCCAGCTCACCTTTAAAAAATCCGACTCAGCCCCAGCATTTT
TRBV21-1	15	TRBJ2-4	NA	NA	CASSKVRWVQDIQYF	TGTGCCAGCAGCAAAGTCAGATGGGTGCAGGACATTCAGTACTTC